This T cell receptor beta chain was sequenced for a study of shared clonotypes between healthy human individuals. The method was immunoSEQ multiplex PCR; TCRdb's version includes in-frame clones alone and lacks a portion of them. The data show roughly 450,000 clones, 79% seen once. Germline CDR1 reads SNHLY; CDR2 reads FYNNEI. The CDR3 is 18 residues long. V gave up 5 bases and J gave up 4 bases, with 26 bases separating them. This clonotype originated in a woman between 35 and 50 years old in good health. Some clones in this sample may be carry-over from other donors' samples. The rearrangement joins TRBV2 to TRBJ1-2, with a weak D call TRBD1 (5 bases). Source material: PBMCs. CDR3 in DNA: TGTGCCAGCAGTAGATGGGGGGACGTAGGCAACAAAGGCTATGGCTACACCTTC. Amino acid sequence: CASSRWGDVGNKGYGYTF. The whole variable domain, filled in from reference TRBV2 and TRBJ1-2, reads EPEVTQTPSHQVTQMGQEVILRCVPISNHLYFYWYRQILGQKVEFLVSFYNNEISEKSEIFDDQFSVERPDGSNFTLKIRSTKLEDSAMYFCASSRWGDVGNKGYGYTFGSGTRLTVV.